The clone carrying this T cell receptor (beta chain) was detected a few times. J was trimmed by 4 bases and V by 4 bases; bases with no gene match: 11. CDR1 SQVTM and CDR2 ANQGSEA come from the germline V gene. CDR3 length: 16 amino acids. The sample is drawn from a study of blood T cell repertoires in COVID-19. Data came from immunoSEQ multiplex PCR; TCRdb stores just in-frame clones and leaves some out. The table lists about 240,000 clones, roughly 85% of them singletons. V gene TRBV29-1 combines with J gene TRBJ1-5, with 9 positions matching TRBD1. The sequence was collected from a woman in her thirties or forties who had been exposed to COVID-19. The sequenced sample was PBMCs or T cells enriched from blood (not recorded which). The CDR3 region is CSVGTGAFGGNQPQHF. The CDR3 region has the DNA TGCAGCGTTGGGACAGGGGCTTTCGGGGGAAATCAGCCCCAGCATTTT.